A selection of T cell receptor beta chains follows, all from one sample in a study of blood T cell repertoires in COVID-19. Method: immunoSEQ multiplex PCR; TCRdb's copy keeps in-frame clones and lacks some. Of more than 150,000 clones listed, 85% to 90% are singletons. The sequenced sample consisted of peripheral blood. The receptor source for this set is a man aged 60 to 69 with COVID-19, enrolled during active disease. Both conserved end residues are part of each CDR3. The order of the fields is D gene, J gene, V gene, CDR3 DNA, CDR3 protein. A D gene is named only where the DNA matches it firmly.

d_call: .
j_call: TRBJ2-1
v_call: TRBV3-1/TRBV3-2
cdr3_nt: TGTGCCAGCAGCCAAGCATGGGGGCAGGGGAATGAGCAGTTCTTC
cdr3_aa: CASSQAWGQGNEQFF

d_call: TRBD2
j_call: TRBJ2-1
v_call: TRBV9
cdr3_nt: TGTGCCAGCGCGGGGGAGGGCTCCTACAATGAGCAGTTCTTC
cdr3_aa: CASAGEGSYNEQFF

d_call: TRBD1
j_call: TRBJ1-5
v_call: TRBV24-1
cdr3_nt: TGTGCCACCAGTGGAAAACGACAGGGGGACAATCAGCCCCAGCATTTT
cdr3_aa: CATSGKRQGDNQPQHF

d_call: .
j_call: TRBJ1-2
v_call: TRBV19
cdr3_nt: TGTGCCAGTAGTCCCAGTCTCGACTTCTATGGCTACACCTTC
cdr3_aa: CASSPSLDFYGYTF

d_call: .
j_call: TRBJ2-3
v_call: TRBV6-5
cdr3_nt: TGTGCCAGCAAAGGCGACTATCTCCGCACAGATACGCAGTATTTT
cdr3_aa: CASKGDYLRTDTQYF

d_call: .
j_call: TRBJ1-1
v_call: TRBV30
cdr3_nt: TGTGCCTGGAGTTTGACAACCTCACAGGGAGCAGCTTTCTTT
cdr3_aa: CAWSLTTSQGAAFF

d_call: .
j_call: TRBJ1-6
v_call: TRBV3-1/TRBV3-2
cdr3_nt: TGTGCCAGCAGCCAAGGACAAGGGGGGGCGTCACCCCTCCACTTT
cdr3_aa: CASSQGQGGASPLHF

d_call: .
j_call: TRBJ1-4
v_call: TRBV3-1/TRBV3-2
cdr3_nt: TGTGCCAGCAGCCAACGTGAAAAACTGTTTTTT
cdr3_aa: CASSQREKLFF

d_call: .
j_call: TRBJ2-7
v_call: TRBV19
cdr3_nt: TGTGCCAGCGCGGGCACTCCCTACGAGCAGTACTTC
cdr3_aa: CASAGTPYEQYF

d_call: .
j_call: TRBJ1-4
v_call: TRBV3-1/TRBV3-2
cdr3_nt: TGTGCCAGCAGCCAATACAGAACAACTAATGAAAAACTGTTTTTT
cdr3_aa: CASSQYRTTNEKLFF

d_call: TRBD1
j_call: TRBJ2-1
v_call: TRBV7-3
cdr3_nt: TGTGCCAGCAGCGACGGGACAGGGGTCAATGAGCAGTTCTTC
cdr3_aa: CASSDGTGVNEQFF

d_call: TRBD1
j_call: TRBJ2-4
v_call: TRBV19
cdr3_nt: TGTGCCAGTAGGTTGGACAGGGCGGGGTTGAACATTCAGTACTTC
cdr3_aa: CASRLDRAGLNIQYF

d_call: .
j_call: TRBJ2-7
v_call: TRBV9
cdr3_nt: TGTGCCAGCAGCGCGACCGGACAGTTAAGCGAGCAGTACTTC
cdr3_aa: CASSATGQLSEQYF